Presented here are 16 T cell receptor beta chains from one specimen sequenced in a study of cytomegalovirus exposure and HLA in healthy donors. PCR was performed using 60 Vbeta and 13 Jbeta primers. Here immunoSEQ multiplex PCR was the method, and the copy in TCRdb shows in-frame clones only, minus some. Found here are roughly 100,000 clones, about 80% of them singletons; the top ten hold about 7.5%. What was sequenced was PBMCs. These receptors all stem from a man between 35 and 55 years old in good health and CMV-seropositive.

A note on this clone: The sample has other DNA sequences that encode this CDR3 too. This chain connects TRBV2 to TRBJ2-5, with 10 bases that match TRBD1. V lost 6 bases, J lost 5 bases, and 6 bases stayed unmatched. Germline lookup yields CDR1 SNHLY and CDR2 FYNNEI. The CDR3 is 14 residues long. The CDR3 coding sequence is TGTGCCAGCAGGGGACAGGGGATCGCGGAGACCCAGTACTTC. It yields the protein CASRGQGIAETQYF.

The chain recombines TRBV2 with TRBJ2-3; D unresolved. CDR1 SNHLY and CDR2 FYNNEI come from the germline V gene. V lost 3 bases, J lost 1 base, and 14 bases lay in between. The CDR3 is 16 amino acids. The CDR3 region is CASSDVAAAGTDTQYF. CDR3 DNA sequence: TGTGCCAGCAGTGATGTGGCGGCGGCCGGCACAGATACGCAGTATTTT.

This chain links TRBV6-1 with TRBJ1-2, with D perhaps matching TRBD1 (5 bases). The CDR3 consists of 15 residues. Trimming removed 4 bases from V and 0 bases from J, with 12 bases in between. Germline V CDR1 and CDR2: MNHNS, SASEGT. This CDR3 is CASSGRTQTNYGYTF. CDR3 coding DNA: TGTGCCAGCAGTGGCCGGACACAGACTAACTATGGCTACACCTTC.

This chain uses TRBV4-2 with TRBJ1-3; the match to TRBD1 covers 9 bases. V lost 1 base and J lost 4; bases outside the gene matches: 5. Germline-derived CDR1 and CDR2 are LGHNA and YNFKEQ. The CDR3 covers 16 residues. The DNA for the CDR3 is TGTGCCAGCAGCCAAGGGGACAGGGAGATCGGAAACACCATATATTTT. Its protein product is CASSQGDREIGNTIYF.

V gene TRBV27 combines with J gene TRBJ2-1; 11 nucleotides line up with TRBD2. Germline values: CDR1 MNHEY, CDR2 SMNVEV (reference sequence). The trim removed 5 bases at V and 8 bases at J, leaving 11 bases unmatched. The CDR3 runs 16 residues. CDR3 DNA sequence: TGTGCCAGCAGTCCATCAACTAGCGGGAGATTGGATGAGCAGTTCTTC. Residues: CASSPSTSGRLDEQFF.

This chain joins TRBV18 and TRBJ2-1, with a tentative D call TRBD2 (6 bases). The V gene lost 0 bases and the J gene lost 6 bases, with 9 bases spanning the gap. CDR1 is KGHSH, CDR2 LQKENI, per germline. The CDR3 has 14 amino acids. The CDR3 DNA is TGTGCCAGCTCACCACCAGCCGGGGGCAATGAGCAGTTCTTC. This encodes CASSPPAGGNEQFF.

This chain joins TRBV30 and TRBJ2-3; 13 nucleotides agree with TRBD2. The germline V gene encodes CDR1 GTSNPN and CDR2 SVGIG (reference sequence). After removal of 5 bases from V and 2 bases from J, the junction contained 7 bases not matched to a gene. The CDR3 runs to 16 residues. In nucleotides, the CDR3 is TGTGCCTGGGCTCAGGGACTAGCGGGGACCACAGATACGCAGTATTTT. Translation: CAWAQGLAGTTDTQYF.

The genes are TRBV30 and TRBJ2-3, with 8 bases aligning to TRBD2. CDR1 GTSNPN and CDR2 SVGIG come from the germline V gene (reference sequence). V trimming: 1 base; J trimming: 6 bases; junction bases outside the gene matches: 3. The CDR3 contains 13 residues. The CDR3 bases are TGTGCCTGGAGTGAGGGCGGGGGGGATACGCAGTATTTT. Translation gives CAWSEGGGDTQYF.

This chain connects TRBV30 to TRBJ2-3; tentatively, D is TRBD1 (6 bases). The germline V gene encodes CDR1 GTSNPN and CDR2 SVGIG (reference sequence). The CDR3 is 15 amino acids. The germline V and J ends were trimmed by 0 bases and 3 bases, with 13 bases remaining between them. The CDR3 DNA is TGTGCCTGGAGTGTAGGGGGTCCCCATACAGATACGCAGTATTTT. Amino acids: CAWSVGGPHTDTQYF.

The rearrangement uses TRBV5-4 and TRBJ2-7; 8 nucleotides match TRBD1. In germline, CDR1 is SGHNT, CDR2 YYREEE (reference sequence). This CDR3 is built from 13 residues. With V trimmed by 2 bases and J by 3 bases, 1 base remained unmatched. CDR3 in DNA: TGTGCCAGCAGCTTTGGGACAGGCTACGAGCAGTACTTC. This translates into CASSFGTGYEQYF.

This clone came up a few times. CDR3 in amino acids: CASSQAGGSEAFF. In nucleotides, the CDR3 is TGCGCCAGCAGCCAGGCAGGGGGTTCTGAAGCTTTCTTT. This chain uses TRBV4-3 with TRBJ1-1; 7 bases are shared with TRBD1. Trimming took 3 bases from V and 6 from J; bases not matched to a gene: 4. The CDR3 is made up of 13 amino acids. Per the germline V gene, CDR1 is LGHNA and CDR2 is YSLEER.

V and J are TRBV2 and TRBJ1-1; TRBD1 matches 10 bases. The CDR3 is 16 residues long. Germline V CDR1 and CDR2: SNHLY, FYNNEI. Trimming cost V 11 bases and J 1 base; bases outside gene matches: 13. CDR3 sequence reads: CAGSQRTGGTNTEAFF. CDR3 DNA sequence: TGTGCCGGTTCCCAGAGGACAGGGGGTACGAACACTGAAGCTTTCTTT.

Here the CDR3 DNA reads TGCAGCGTTGGTTTGCGGGCGCCCACAGATACGCAGTATTTT. Its protein product is CSVGLRAPTDTQYF. The genes are TRBV29-1 and TRBJ2-3; D possibly corresponds to TRBD2 (5 bases). Germline V gene data show CDR1 as SQVTM and CDR2 as ANQGSEA. V lost 4 bases and J 2 bases, leaving 13 bases between the germline ends. This CDR3 is built from 14 residues.

Here the CDR3 DNA reads TGTGCCAGCGGTGGACAGCAAGAGGCTGAAGCTTTCTTT. Its translation is CASGGQQEAEAFF. The chain carries TRBV7-8 and TRBJ1-1, with D perhaps TRBD1 (6 bases). V lost 8 bases and J lost 6, with 16 bases in between. Looked up from germline, CDR1 is SGHVS and CDR2 is FQNEAQ. The CDR3 runs to 13 residues.

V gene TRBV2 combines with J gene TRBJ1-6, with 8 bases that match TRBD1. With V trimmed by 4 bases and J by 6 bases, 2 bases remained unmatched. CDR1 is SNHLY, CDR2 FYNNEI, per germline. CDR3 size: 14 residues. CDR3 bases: TGTGCCAGCAGTGGACAGGGGCGTAATTCACCCCTCCACTTT. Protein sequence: CASSGQGRNSPLHF.

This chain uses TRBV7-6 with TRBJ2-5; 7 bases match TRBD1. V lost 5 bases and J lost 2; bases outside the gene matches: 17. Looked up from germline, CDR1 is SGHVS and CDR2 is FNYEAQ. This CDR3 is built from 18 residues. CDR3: CASSPKLAGGSGQETQYF. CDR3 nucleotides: TGTGCCAGCAGCCCTAAGTTGGCAGGGGGATCCGGGCAAGAGACCCAGTACTTC.